Presented here are 18 T cell receptor beta chains from one specimen sequenced in a study of OX40 agonist ivuxolimab in advanced cancers. The assay was immunoSEQ multiplex PCR, and TCRdb's table has in-frame clones only and misses some. The sample has tens of thousands of clones; 73% are singletons. The source was CD4+ or CD8+ T cells sorted from blood, collected in a trial of the OX40 agonist ivuxolimab. The receptor set was obtained from an adult with an advanced solid tumor such as melanoma, head and neck, liver or kidney cancer.

This clone has a single count. CDR3 residues: CASSYSGASYEQYF. CDR3 sequence (DNA): TGTGCCAGCAGTTACTCGGGAGCCTCCTACGAGCAGTACTTC. The rearrangement joins TRBV6-5 to TRBJ2-7; TRBD2 is a possible D gene (5 bases). The CDR3 is 14 residues long. CDR1 and CDR2 (germline): MNHEY, SVGAGI. Trimming cost V 0 bases and J 0 bases, with 6 bases left between them.

The V call is TRBV13, the J call TRBJ2-3; D is undetermined. The CDR3 sequence is 15 residues long. Trimming removed 5 bases from V and 10 bases from J, with 22 bases in between. Germline CDR1 is PRHDT and CDR2 is FYEKMQ (reference sequence). The CDR3 region is CASSEQNSQHQAQYF. Here the CDR3 DNA reads TGTGCCAGCAGCGAGCAGAACTCACAGCATCAAGCGCAGTATTTT.

This clone has only a few counts. This rearrangement joins TRBV5-4 to TRBJ2-1; 10 nucleotides agree with TRBD2. V lost 2 bases to trimming and J lost 1 base; unmatched junction nucleotides: 3. The V gene's germline CDR1 is SGHNT and CDR2 YYREEE (reference sequence). CDR3 length: 16 residues. The CDR3 DNA reads as TGTGCCAGCAGCTTAGGACTAGCGGCTTCCTACAATGAGCAGTTCTTC. Translated: CASSLGLAASYNEQFF.

The chain joins TRBV5-1 to TRBJ2-1; 13 positions agree with TRBD2. The CDR3 spans 17 residues. Trimming cost V 7 bases and J 0 bases; bases outside gene matches: 7. Germline V lookup: CDR1 SGHRS, CDR2 YFSETQ. The CDR3 is CASATSGGVSSYNEQFF. CDR3 DNA sequence: TGCGCCAGCGCAACTAGCGGGGGGGTAAGCTCCTACAATGAGCAGTTCTTC.

In this sample, this clone turned up once. The chain carries TRBV11-2 and TRBJ2-7; D not certain. With 4 bases removed from V and 4 bases from J, the gap between germline ends came to 14 bases. The CDR3 has 14 residues. Per the germline V gene, CDR1 is SGHAT and CDR2 is FQNNGV. The CDR3 DNA is TGTGCCAGCAGCTGGCTGGGGTCTGGGTACGAGCAGTACTTC. Its translation is CASSWLGSGYEQYF. Complete variable domain (other parts from reference TRBV11-2 and TRBJ2-7): EAGVAQSPRYKIIEKRQSVAFWCNPISGHATLYWYQQILGQGPKLLIQFQNNGVVDDSQLPKDRFSAERLKGVDSTLKIQPAKLEDSAVYLCASSWLGSGYEQYFGPGTRLTVT.

The chain combines TRBV7-9 with TRBJ2-7; 8 nucleotides align to TRBD1. The CDR3 is made up of 15 amino acids. Germline V gene data show CDR1 as SEHNR and CDR2 as FQNEAQ (reference sequence). The ends lost 2 bases at V and 5 bases at J; junction bases unmatched: 8. CDR3 DNA: TGTGCCAGCAGCTTATTCCTGGCAGGGGGCCACGAGCAGTACTTC. It codes for CASSLFLAGGHEQYF.

The rearrangement uses TRBV15 and TRBJ2-2; 9 positions match TRBD1. This CDR3 has 17 residues. CDR1 is LNHNV and CDR2 is YYDKDF in the germline V gene (reference sequence). With V trimmed by 4 bases and J by 5 bases, 11 bases remained unmatched. DNA for the CDR3: TGTGCCACCAGCACTGGGACAGGGACTTTGAGAACCGGGGAGCTGTTTTTT. This sequence encodes CATSTGTGTLRTGELFF.

The CDR3 protein is CASSQDEVEQYF. The CDR3 DNA reads TGTGCCAGCAGCCAAGATGAGGTCGAGCAGTACTTC. V and J are TRBV4-2 and TRBJ2-7; D gene uncertain. The V gene lost 0 bases and the J gene lost 6 bases, with 6 bases spanning the gap. CDR1 and CDR2 (germline): LGHNA, YNFKEQ. CDR3 length: 12 residues.

The chain recombines TRBV28 with TRBJ2-7, with unresolved D. Trimming removed 3 bases at V and 3 bases at J, with 3 bases between. Germline-derived CDR1 and CDR2 are MDHEN and SYDVKM. The CDR3 runs 11 residues. CDR3 amino acids: CASSFGYEQYF. As DNA, the CDR3 is TGTGCCAGCAGTTTTGGCTACGAGCAGTACTTC.

The J gene is TRBJ1-5, the V gene TRBV5-5, with 7 bases aligning to TRBD1. Unmatched junction bases numbered 9, after V lost 4 bases and J lost 8 bases. The CDR3 loop spans 14 amino acids. Germline CDR1 reads SGHKS; CDR2 reads YYEKEE (reference sequence). CDR3 sequence: CASSPGQAGEPQHF. The DNA for the CDR3 is TGTGCCAGCAGCCCTGGACAGGCAGGCGAGCCCCAGCATTTT.

This chain uses TRBV19 with TRBJ1-1; D might be TRBD1 (5 bases). Germline CDR1 is LNHDA and CDR2 is SQIVND (reference sequence). CDR3 size: 14 residues. The ends were cut back, 5 bases at V and 1 base at J, with 11 bases in the middle. DNA of the CDR3: TGTGCCAGTAGTGTCGTTGGGGGGAACACTGAAGCTTTCTTT. Encoded protein: CASSVVGGNTEAFF.

This clone has just a few counts. The V and J genes are TRBV9 and TRBJ2-3; TRBD2 might be the D (6 bases). Germline V gene data show CDR1 as SGDLS and CDR2 as YYNGEE. The CDR3 length is 15 residues. V was shortened by 3 bases and J by 2 bases, with 13 bases between the two germline ends. The CDR3 protein is CASSARDWNTDTQYF. The CDR3 nucleotides read TGTGCCAGCAGCGCCCGGGACTGGAACACAGATACGCAGTATTTT.

This clone came up a few times. The J gene is TRBJ2-7, the V gene TRBV5-6, with 10 bases lining up with TRBD1. The CDR3 covers 13 residues. Losses at the gene ends were 4 bases for V and 4 bases for J; bases not matched to a gene: 2. The V gene's germline CDR1 is SGHDT and CDR2 YYEEEE. CDR3 nucleotide sequence: TGTGCCAGCAGCGGGGACAGGGGATACGAGCAGTACTTC. Amino acids: CASSGDRGYEQYF.

In this sample, this clone turned up a few times. The chain is built from TRBV2 and TRBJ2-3; 9 bases agree with TRBD2. The junction had 8 bases not matched to a gene; V was cut back by 4 bases and J by 0 bases. In germline, CDR1 is SNHLY, CDR2 FYNNEI. The CDR3 runs to 17 residues. In DNA form, the CDR3 reads TGTGCCAGCAGTGTTGAGCGGGGGGCCTCTAGCACAGATACGCAGTATTTT. As protein: CASSVERGASSTDTQYF.

The V gene is TRBV19, the J gene TRBJ1-2, with 8 bases matching TRBD1. CDR3 length: 15 residues. Germline assignment: CDR1 LNHDA and CDR2 SQIVND (reference sequence). With V trimmed by 6 bases and J by 1 base, 7 bases remained unmatched. This chain's CDR3 is CASSVGTGYNYGYTF. In DNA form, the CDR3 reads TGTGCCAGTAGCGTGGGGACAGGTTATAACTATGGCTACACCTTC.

A single count supports this clone. The gene calls are TRBV9 and TRBJ2-1; D unresolved. V dropped 2 bases and J dropped 8 bases, with 14 bases sitting between them. Germline V lookup: CDR1 SGDLS, CDR2 YYNGEE. CDR3 length: 14 amino acids. This CDR3 reads CASSVGSPIDEQFF. The CDR3, as DNA: TGTGCCAGCAGCGTCGGGTCTCCGATCGATGAGCAGTTCTTC.

To note about this clone: A much larger clone is a single base away; this may be a read error. Other DNA sequences in the sample encode the same CDR3. The chain carries TRBV5-6 and TRBJ2-2; D may be TRBD1 (5 bases). This CDR3 spans 15 amino acids. Per the germline V gene, CDR1 is SGHDT and CDR2 is YYEEEE. V was clipped by 0 bases and J by 3 bases, with 9 bases between them. DNA for the CDR3: TGTGCCAGCAGCTTGGTGCAGGGTGACACCGGGGAGCTGTTTTTT. This gives the protein CASSLVQGDTGELFF.

This clone was counted a few times. The chain has TRBV27 and TRBJ2-5, with D hard to call. In germline, CDR1 is MNHEY, CDR2 SMNVEV (reference sequence). The V end lost 5 bases, the J end lost 2 bases, and 15 bases lay between the germline ends. The CDR3 contains 15 residues. CDR3 residues: CASSATSIGQETQYF. CDR3 DNA: TGTGCCAGCAGTGCGACGAGTATCGGTCAAGAGACCCAGTACTTC.